What follows are 22 T cell receptor beta chains derived from one specimen sequenced in a study of blood T cell repertoires in COVID-19 (dated by TCRdb to about 2020). Library creation used the immunoSEQ multiplex PCR assay. TCRdb took this table from immuneACCESS and kept in-frame rearrangements with V and J called. Such tables lack part of the clones; where checked against another copy, unresolved V genes explain under half of the gap, and the rest is unexplained. Within this sample are 250,000 to 300,000 clones, with 70% to 90% of them counted one time only. About 14% of the sample is held by the ten biggest clonotypes. The specimen was PBMCs or T cells enriched from blood (not recorded which). Receptors were obtained from a man aged 18 to 29 who had recovered from COVID-19.

The V call is TRBV9, the J call TRBJ1-5; D unresolved. In germline, CDR1 is SGDLS, CDR2 YYNGEE. The CDR3 totals 15 residues. The ends were cut back, 3 bases at V and 0 bases at J, with 10 bases in the middle. CDR3 in amino acids: CASSALLNSNQPQHF. The CDR3 DNA sequence: TGTGCCAGCAGCGCCCTACTGAATAGCAATCAGCCCCAGCATTTT.

CDR3 residues: CASSQKMTSSYEQFF. CDR3 DNA: TGTGCCAGCAGCCAAAAGATGACTAGCTCCTATGAGCAGTTCTTC. The J gene is TRBJ2-1, the V gene TRBV14; 7 bases match TRBD2. CDR3 length: 15 residues. J lost 8 bases, V lost 2 bases, and 9 bases had no gene match. Per the germline V gene, CDR1 is SGHDN and CDR2 is FVKESK.

J is TRBJ2-7 and V is TRBV7-9, with D maybe TRBD2 (5 bases). Trimming left V 4 bases short and J 2 bases short, with 12 bases between. CDR1 and CDR2 from the germline V gene are SEHNR and FQNEAQ (reference sequence). There are 14 residues in the CDR3. The CDR3 DNA reads TGTGCCAGCAGCTATGCTGAGCGGCCCTACGAGCAGTACTTC. Its translation is CASSYAERPYEQYF.

The rearrangement uses TRBV28 and TRBJ1-3; tentatively, D is TRBD1 (5 bases). CDR1 MDHEN and CDR2 SYDVKM come from the germline V gene. V dropped 8 bases and J dropped 2 bases, with 13 bases sitting between them. CDR3 length: 14 residues. CDR3 protein: CASGAGSAGNTIYF. CDR3 in DNA: TGTGCCAGCGGGGCGGGGTCGGCTGGAAACACCATATATTTT.

V usage is TRBV10-2 and J usage is TRBJ2-3, with 9 nucleotides matching TRBD2. V trimming: 3 bases; J trimming: 5 bases; junction bases outside the gene matches: 12. Germline V CDR1 and CDR2: WSHSY, SAAADI. The CDR3 consists of 17 residues. CDR3 residues: CASSDFAGGPGVDTQYF. In DNA form, the CDR3 reads TGCGCCAGCAGTGACTTTGCGGGGGGGCCGGGTGTAGATACGCAGTATTTT.

This chain connects TRBV6-4 to TRBJ2-2, with TRBD2 matching over 7 bases. The CDR3 is 14 residues long. Germline V gene sequence: CDR1 MRHNA, CDR2 SNTAGT. V shed 3 bases, J shed 4 bases, and the junction held 2 bases outside the gene matches. The CDR3, as DNA: TGTGCCAGCAGTGAGCGGGAGAGCACCGGGGAGCTGTTTTTT. Protein: CASSERESTGELFF.

The chain links TRBV27 to TRBJ2-2, with 7 bases that match TRBD1. Germline assignment: CDR1 MNHEY and CDR2 SMNVEV (reference sequence). CDR3 length: 16 residues. J lost 4 bases, V lost 2 bases, and 7 bases had no gene match. The chain's CDR3 is CASSLQRGLSTGELFF. Here the CDR3 DNA reads TGTGCCAGCAGTTTACAGAGGGGGCTTAGCACCGGGGAGCTGTTTTTT.

V gene TRBV27 combines with J gene TRBJ1-3; the D is unclear. Trimming pared 5 bases from V and 3 bases from J, leaving 8 bases between. The CDR3 is made up of 13 amino acids. Germline loops: CDR1 MNHEY, CDR2 SMNVEV (reference sequence). The CDR3 DNA reads TGTGCCAGCAGTCTTCGAGGTGGAAACACCATATATTTT. Translated, it gives CASSLRGGNTIYF.

V is TRBV6-6 and J is TRBJ1-2; 7 bases are shared with TRBD1. Germline V gives CDR1 MNHNY, CDR2 SVGAGI (reference sequence). The CDR3 totals 15 residues. The trim removed 4 bases at V and 4 bases at J, leaving 9 bases unmatched. Written as DNA, the CDR3 is TGTGCCAGCAGTTCGGGGGGGGACAGTATCTATGGCTACACCTTC. Amino acids: CASSSGGDSIYGYTF.

This chain joins TRBV27 and TRBJ1-2; 8 bases map to TRBD1. V was pared by 3 bases and J by 4 bases, with 7 bases of the junction left unmatched. The germline V gene encodes CDR1 MNHEY and CDR2 SMNVEV (reference sequence). This CDR3 comprises 15 residues. CDR3 sequence reads: CASSLLDRVGYGYTF. The CDR3 DNA sequence: TGTGCCAGCAGTTTGTTGGACAGGGTGGGCTATGGCTACACCTTC.

The chain links TRBV25-1 to TRBJ1-1, with D possibly matching TRBD1 (5 bases). With 2 bases removed from V and 5 bases from J, the gap between germline ends came to 9 bases. CDR3 length: 13 residues. Germline V gene lookup returns CDR1 MGHDK and CDR2 SYGVNS. Here the CDR3 reads CASSEQGYTEAFF. The CDR3 region has the DNA TGTGCCAGCAGTGAACAGGGCTATACTGAAGCTTTCTTT. Complete variable domain (other parts from reference TRBV25-1 and TRBJ1-1): EADIYQTPRYLVIGTGKKITLECSQTMGHDKMYWYQQDPGMELHLIHYSYGVNSTEKGDLSSESTVSRIRTEHFPLTLESARPSHTSQYLCASSEQGYTEAFFGQGTRLTVV.

The chain has TRBV4-2 and TRBJ2-7; 8 positions match TRBD1. V dropped 4 bases and J dropped 7; count of bases not matched to a gene: 3. Germline lookup yields CDR1 LGHNA and CDR2 YNFKEQ. This CDR3 has 12 residues. The CDR3 coding sequence is TGTGCCAGCAGCCTACAGGGGGGAGAGCAGTACTTC. This sequence encodes CASSLQGGEQYF.

This clone has just one count. CDR3 in amino acids: CSVVGGQSPTDTQYF. The CDR3 nucleotides read TGCAGCGTTGTGGGGGGGCAGAGCCCCACAGATACGCAGTATTTT. The gene calls are TRBV29-1 and TRBJ2-3, with D perhaps matching TRBD2 (7 bases). V was trimmed by 4 bases and J by 2 bases, leaving 16 bases between them. The germline gives CDR1 SQVTM, CDR2 ANQGSEA. There are 15 residues in the CDR3.

A single count supports this clone. The CDR3 DNA follows: TGTGCCAGTAGTATGTTTAGCGGGGGAATCACAGATACGCAGTATTTT. Translating gives CASSMFSGGITDTQYF. V usage is TRBV19 and J usage is TRBJ2-3, with TRBD2 identical over 9 bases. The germline V gene encodes CDR1 LNHDA and CDR2 SQIVND (reference sequence). The CDR3 spans 16 residues. Trimming took 3 bases from V and 2 from J; bases not matched to a gene: 6.

The sample holds one count of this clone. The genes are TRBV5-1 and TRBJ2-2; weak D call: TRBD1 (6 bases). The CDR3 is made up of 14 amino acids. Germline CDR1 and CDR2: SGHRS and YFSETQ. Trimming pared 6 bases from V and 4 bases from J, leaving 13 bases between. The CDR3 loop is CASTQGSVTGELFF. The CDR3 bases are TGCGCCAGCACCCAGGGGAGTGTCACCGGGGAGCTGTTTTTT.

The V call is TRBV4-2, the J call TRBJ2-7; TRBD2 agrees at 10 bases. Germline V gives CDR1 LGHNA, CDR2 YNFKEQ. After removal of 5 bases from V and 5 bases from J, the junction contained 12 bases not matched to a gene. This CDR3 has 16 amino acids. The CDR3 nucleotides read TGTGCCAGCAGCTCTCGAAGCGGGAGGGCCTTAAACGAGCAGTACTTC. Protein product: CASSSRSGRALNEQYF.

V gene TRBV19 combines with J gene TRBJ1-1, with a possible D match to TRBD1 (6 bases). V gave up 5 bases and J gave up 6 bases, with 16 bases separating them. The length of the CDR3 is 14 residues. Germline V CDR1 and CDR2: LNHDA, SQIVND (reference sequence). CDR3 amino acids: CASSLPGQKPEAFF. The CDR3 DNA reads TGTGCCAGTAGTCTCCCCGGACAGAAGCCTGAAGCTTTCTTT.

This sequence joins TRBV12-3 or TRBV12-4 and TRBJ2-5; 10 bases match TRBD1. The CDR3 covers 13 residues. Germline trimming cut 5 bases from V and 5 bases from J; bases unmatched to any gene: 2. CDR3 sequence (DNA): TGTGCCAGCAGTAGGACAGGGGGGGAGACCCAGTACTTC. It translates to CASSRTGGETQYF.

This sequence joins TRBV7-2 and TRBJ2-2; 14 nucleotides line up with TRBD2. Looked up from germline, CDR1 is SGHTA and CDR2 is FQGNSA. V dropped 5 bases and J dropped 5; count of bases not matched to a gene: 7. The length of the CDR3 is 17 residues. The CDR3 loop is CASSPPGLAGATGELFF. CDR3 in DNA: TGTGCCAGCAGCCCGCCGGGACTAGCGGGAGCGACCGGGGAGCTGTTTTTT.

The count of this clone is one. The chain combines TRBV7-8 with TRBJ1-4; 9 bases match TRBD1. Germline lookup yields CDR1 SGHVS and CDR2 FQNEAQ. CDR3 length equals 15 residues. The J segment lost 5 bases and the V segment lost 5 bases, leaving 6 bases of the junction unmatched. The CDR3: CASSARTGVNEKLFF. The CDR3 bases are TGTGCCAGCAGCGCCAGGACAGGGGTAAATGAAAAACTGTTTTTT.

This chain links TRBV9 with TRBJ2-2, with 10 bases identical to TRBD2. Trimming at V came to 0 bases and at J to 8 bases, leaving 7 bases not matched to a gene. The CDR3 runs 16 residues. The germline V gene encodes CDR1 SGDLS and CDR2 YYNGEE. CDR3 nucleotides: TGTGCCAGCAGCGTAGTAGCGGGAGGACCTTTAGGGGAGCTGTTTTTT. Its protein product is CASSVVAGGPLGELFF. The whole variable domain, remainder taken from reference TRBV9 and TRBJ2-2, is DSGVTQTPKHLITATGQRVTLRCSPRSGDLSVYWYQQSLDQGLQFLIQYYNGEERAKGNILERFSAQQFPDLHSELNLSSLELGDSALYFCASSVVAGGPLGELFFGEGSRLTVL.

The chain carries TRBV27 and TRBJ2-3; D might be TRBD1 (5 bases). The CDR3 length is 17 residues. Germline V CDR1 and CDR2: MNHEY, SMNVEV (reference sequence). V was trimmed by 0 bases and J by 1 base, leaving 14 bases between them. The DNA of the CDR3 is TGTGCCAGCAGTTTATCGATTACACAGGAACGCACAGATACGCAGTATTTT. This gives the protein CASSLSITQERTDTQYF.